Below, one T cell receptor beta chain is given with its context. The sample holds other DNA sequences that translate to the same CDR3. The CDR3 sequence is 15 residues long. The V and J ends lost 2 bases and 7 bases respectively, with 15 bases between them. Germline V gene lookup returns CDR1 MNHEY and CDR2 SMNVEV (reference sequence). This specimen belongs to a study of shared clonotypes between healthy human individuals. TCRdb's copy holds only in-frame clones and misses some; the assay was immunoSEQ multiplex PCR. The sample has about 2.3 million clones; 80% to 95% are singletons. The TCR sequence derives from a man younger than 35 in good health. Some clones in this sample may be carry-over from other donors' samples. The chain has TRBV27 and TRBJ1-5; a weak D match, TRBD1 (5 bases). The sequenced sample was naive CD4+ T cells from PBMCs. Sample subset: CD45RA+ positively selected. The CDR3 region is CASSLRQGSNQPQHF. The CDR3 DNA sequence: TGTGCCAGCAGTTTAAGGCAGGGATCTAACCAGCCCCAGCATTTT.